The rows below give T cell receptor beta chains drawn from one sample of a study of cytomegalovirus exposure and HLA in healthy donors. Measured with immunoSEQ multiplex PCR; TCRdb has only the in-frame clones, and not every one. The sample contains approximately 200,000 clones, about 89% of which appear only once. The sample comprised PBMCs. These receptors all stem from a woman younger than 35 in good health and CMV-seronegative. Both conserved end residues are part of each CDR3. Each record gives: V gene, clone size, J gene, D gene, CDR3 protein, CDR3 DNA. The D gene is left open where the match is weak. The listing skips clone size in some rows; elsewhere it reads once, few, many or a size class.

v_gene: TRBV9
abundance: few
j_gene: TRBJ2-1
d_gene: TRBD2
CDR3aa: CASSVASGSPYNEQFF
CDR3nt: TGTGCCAGCAGCGTCGCCAGCGGGAGTCCCTACAATGAGCAGTTCTTC

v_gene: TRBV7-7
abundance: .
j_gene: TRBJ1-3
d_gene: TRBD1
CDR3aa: CASSQDRGPGNTIYF
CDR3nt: TGTGCTAGCAGCCAAGACAGGGGACCTGGAAACACCATATATTTT

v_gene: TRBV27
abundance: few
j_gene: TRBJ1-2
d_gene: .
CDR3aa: CASSLRASYGYTF
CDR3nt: TGTGCCAGCAGTTTACGAGCCTCCTATGGCTACACCTTC

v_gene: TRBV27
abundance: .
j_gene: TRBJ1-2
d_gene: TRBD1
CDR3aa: CASSLRTGYGYTF
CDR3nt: TGTGCCAGCAGCCTTAGGACAGGCTATGGCTACACCTTC

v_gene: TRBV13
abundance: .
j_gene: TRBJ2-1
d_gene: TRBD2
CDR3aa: CASASGTRNEQFF
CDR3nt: TGTGCCAGCGCCTCCGGGACTAGAAATGAGCAGTTCTTC

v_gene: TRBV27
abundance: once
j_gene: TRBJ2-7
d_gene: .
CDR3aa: CASSLRQSYEQYF
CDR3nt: TGTGCCAGCAGTTTGAGGCAGAGCTACGAGCAGTACTTC

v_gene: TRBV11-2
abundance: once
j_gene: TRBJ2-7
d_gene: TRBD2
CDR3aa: CASSSPGSIAGGGDEQYF
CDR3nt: TGTGCCAGCAGCTCTCCCGGGAGCATAGCGGGAGGGGGCGACGAGCAGTACTTC

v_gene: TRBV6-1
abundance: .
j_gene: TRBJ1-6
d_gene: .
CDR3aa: CASSESTGRDSPLHF
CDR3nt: TGTGCCAGCAGTGAGTCGACAGGACGCGACTCACCCCTCCACTTT

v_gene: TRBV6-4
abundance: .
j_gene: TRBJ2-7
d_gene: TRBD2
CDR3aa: CASSVELAGVGEQYF
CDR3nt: TGTGCCAGCAGTGTTGAACTAGCGGGAGTTGGGGAGCAGTACTTC

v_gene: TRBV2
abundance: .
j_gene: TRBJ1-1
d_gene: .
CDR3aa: CASSDVRVVLAEAFF
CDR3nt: TGTGCCAGCAGTGATGTCAGGGTGGTGTTAGCTGAAGCTTTCTTT

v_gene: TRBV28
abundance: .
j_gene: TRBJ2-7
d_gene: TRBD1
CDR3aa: CASSGGTGVLYEQYF
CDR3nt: TGTGCCAGCAGTGGCGGGACAGGGGTCCTGTACGAGCAGTACTTC

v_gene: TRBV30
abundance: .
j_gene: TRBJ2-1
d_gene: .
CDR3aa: CACPTGTQQFF
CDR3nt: TGTGCCTGCCCCACAGGTACCCAGCAGTTCTTC

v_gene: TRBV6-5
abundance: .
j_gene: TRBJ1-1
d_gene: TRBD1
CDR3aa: CASTRPGQGVTEAFF
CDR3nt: TGTGCCAGCACCCGACCCGGACAGGGTGTAACTGAAGCTTTCTTT

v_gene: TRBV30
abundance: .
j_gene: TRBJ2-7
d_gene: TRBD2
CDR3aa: CAWSVLTSGGEQYF
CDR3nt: TGTGCCTGGAGTGTACTCACTAGCGGGGGCGAGCAGTACTTC

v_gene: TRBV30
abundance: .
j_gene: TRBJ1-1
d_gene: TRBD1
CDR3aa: CAWIGQGARTEAFF
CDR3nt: TGTGCCTGGATTGGACAGGGGGCCCGGACTGAAGCTTTCTTT

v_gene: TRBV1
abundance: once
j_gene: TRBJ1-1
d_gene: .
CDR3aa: CTPIANRDRVGHTEAFF
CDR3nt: TGCACACCGATAGCAAACCGGGACAGGGTCGGTCACACTGAAGCTTTCTTT

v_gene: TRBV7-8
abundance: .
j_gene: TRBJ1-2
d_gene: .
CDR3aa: CASSSPGGYYTF
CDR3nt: TGTGCCAGCAGCTCGCCGGGGGGGTACTACACCTTC

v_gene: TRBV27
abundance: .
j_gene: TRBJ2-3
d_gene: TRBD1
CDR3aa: CASRLGQGATDTQYF
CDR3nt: TGTGCCAGCAGACTTGGACAGGGGGCGACAGATACGCAGTATTTT

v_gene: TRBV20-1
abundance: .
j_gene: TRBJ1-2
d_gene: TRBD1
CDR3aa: CSARGPHGYTF
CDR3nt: TGCAGTGCCAGGGGGCCGCATGGCTACACCTTC

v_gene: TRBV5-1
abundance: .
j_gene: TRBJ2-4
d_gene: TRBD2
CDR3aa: CASSLVASGRVKNIQYF
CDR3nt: TGCGCCAGCAGCTTGGTGGCTAGCGGGAGGGTCAAAAACATTCAGTACTTC

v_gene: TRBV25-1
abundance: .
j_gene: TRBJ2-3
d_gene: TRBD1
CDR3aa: CASSELDRVGTDTQYF
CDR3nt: TGTGCCAGCAGTGAACTAGACAGGGTTGGCACAGATACGCAGTATTTT

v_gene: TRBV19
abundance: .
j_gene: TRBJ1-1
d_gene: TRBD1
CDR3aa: CASSTRGQLNTEAFF
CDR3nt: TGTGCCAGTAGTACCAGGGGACAGCTGAACACTGAAGCTTTCTTT

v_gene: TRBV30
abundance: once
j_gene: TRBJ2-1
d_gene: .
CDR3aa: CAWSVQRSYNEQFF
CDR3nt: TGTGCCTGGAGTGTTCAGCGCTCCTACAATGAGCAGTTCTTC

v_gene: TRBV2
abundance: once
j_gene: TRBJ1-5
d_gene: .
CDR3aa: CASSEAQGPGQPQHF
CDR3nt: TGTGCCAGCAGTGAAGCGCAGGGTCCAGGTCAGCCCCAGCATTTT

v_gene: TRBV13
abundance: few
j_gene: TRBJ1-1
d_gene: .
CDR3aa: CASSLSGESTEAFF
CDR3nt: TGTGCCAGCAGCTTATCCGGAGAGAGCACTGAAGCTTTCTTT

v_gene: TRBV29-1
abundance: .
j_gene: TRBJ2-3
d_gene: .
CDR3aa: CSVQTDSTDTQYF
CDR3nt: TGCAGCGTTCAGACAGACTCCACAGATACGCAGTATTTT

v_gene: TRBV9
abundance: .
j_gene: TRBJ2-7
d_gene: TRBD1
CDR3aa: CASSAGGQGGYEQYF
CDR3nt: TGTGCCAGCAGCGCAGGGGGACAGGGCGGTTACGAGCAGTACTTC

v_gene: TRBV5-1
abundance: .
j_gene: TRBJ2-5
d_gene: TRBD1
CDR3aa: CASSSTGMVETQYF
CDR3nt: TGCGCCAGCAGTTCGACAGGGATGGTTGAGACCCAGTACTTC

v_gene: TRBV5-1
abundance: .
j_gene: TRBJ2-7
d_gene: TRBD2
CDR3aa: CASSYGLAGVYEQYF
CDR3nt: TGCGCCAGCAGCTACGGACTAGCGGGAGTTTACGAGCAGTACTTC